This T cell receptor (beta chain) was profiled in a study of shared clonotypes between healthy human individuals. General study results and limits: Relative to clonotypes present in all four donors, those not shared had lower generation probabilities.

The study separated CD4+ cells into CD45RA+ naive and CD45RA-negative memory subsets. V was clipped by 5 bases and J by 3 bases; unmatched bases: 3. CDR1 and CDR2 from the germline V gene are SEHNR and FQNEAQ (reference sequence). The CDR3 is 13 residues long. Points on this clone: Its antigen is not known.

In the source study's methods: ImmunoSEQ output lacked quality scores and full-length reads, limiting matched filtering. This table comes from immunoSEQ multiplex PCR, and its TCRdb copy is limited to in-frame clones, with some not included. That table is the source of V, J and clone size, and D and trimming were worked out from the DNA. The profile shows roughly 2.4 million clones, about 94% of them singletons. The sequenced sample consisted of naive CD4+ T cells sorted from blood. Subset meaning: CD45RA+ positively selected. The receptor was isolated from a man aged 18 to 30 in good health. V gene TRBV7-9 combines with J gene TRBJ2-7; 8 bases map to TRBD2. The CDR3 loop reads CASSAGGYYEQYF. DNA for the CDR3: TGTGCCAGCAGCGCGGGAGGCTACTACGAGCAGTACTTC.